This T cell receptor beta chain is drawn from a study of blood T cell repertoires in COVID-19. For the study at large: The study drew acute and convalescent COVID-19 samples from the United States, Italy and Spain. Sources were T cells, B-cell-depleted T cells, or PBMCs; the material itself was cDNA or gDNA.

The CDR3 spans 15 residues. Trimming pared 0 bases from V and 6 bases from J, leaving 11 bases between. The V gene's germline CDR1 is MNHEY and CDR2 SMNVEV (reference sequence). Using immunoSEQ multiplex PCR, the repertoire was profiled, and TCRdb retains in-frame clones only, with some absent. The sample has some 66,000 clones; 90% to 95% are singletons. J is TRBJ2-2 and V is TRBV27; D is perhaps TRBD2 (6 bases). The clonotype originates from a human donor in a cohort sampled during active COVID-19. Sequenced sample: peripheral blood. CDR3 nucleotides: TGTGCCAGCAGTTTATCTAGCGGCCCCCCCGGGGAGCTGTTTTTT. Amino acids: CASSLSSGPPGELFF.